These T cell receptor beta chains were read from a single sample in a study of shared clonotypes between healthy human individuals. Clones were sequenced by immunoSEQ multiplex PCR, and TCRdb holds only the in-frame ones, with some missing. The table lists 1.5 million to 2.5 million clones, around 96% of them singletons. The material sequenced was naive CD8+ T cells sorted from blood. The receptors shown here come from a man aged 18 to 30 in good health. CDR3s include the opening cysteine and the closing phenylalanine or tryptophan. The D gene is left open where the match is weak. Part of the rows lack a size; the others show once, few, many or a class for expanded clones.

>TRBV6-5|TRBJ2-7|-|13|-
TGTGCCAGCAGTTACCAACTAGATGGCGAGCAGTACTTC
CASSYQLDGEQYF
>TRBV2|TRBJ2-2|once|14|-
TGTGCCAGCAGTGACCGTAGTTACACCGGGGAGCTGTTTTTT
CASSDRSYTGELFF
>TRBV28|TRBJ2-1|-|15|TRBD2
TGTGCCAGCGAGCACTTAGCGGGGGGGAACAATGAGCAGTTCTTC
CASEHLAGGNNEQFF
>TRBV5-1|TRBJ2-1|-|15|TRBD2
TGCGCCAGCAGCTTGACCGGGGGGGCCTACAATGAGCAGTTCTTC
CASSLTGGAYNEQFF
>TRBV5-6|TRBJ1-1|-|13|-
TGTGCCAGCAGCCTTACCGAAGCTTCAGAAGCTTTCTTT
CASSLTEASEAFF
>TRBV30|TRBJ1-1|-|14|-
TGTGCCTGGAACCTCGGGGGAGGTACAACTGAAGCTTTCTTT
CAWNLGGGTTEAFF
>TRBV9|TRBJ1-3|-|14|-
TGTGCCAGCAGCGGCGGGTCTGGTGGAAACACCATATATTTT
CASSGGSGGNTIYF
>TRBV19|TRBJ1-5|-|12|-
TGTGCCAGTAGACAGGGAGGTCAGCCCCAGCATTTT
CASRQGGQPQHF
>TRBV9|TRBJ1-6|-|13|-
TGTGCCAGCAGCGTTGAAGGGTATTCACCCCTCCACTTT
CASSVEGYSPLHF
>TRBV7-2|TRBJ2-4|-|15|-
TGTGCCAGCAGCCCCATAGCGGTCCCCGGGAACATTCAGTACTTC
CASSPIAVPGNIQYF
>TRBV28|TRBJ1-2|-|16|TRBD1
TGTGCCAGCAGTTTTGGGCAGGGGGGGGCTAACTATGGCTACACCTTC
CASSFGQGGANYGYTF
>TRBV5-6|TRBJ2-7|-|13|TRBD1
TGTGCCAGCAGTCTACGGGACAGCTACGAGCAGTACTTC
CASSLRDSYEQYF
>TRBV30|TRBJ1-6|-|16|-
TGTGCCTGGAGTGCTGACCAGAGCTCCTATAATTCACCCCTCCACTTT
CAWSADQSSYNSPLHF
>TRBV2|TRBJ2-7|-|17|-
TGTGCCAGCAGTGAAGGAGGGGACACAGTACCCTCCTACGAGCAGTACTTC
CASSEGGDTVPSYEQYF
>TRBV6-5|TRBJ2-7|-|14|-
TGTGCCAGCAGTTACTCGGATCAATCCTACGAGCAGTACTTC
CASSYSDQSYEQYF
>TRBV4-3|TRBJ1-6|-|15|-
TGCGCCAGCAGCCAAGACCGACCGGCTAATTCACCCCTCCACTTT
CASSQDRPANSPLHF
>TRBV19|TRBJ2-3|-|16|TRBD2
TGTGCCAGTAGTATAGAGGCGGGGGGGCTCACAGATACGCAGTATTTT
CASSIEAGGLTDTQYF
>TRBV6-5|TRBJ2-2|-|14|-
TGTGCCAGCAGTCAAGACGAGAACACCGGGGAGCTGTTTTTT
CASSQDENTGELFF
>TRBV10-3|TRBJ2-1|-|15|TRBD2
TGTGCCATCACCGAGCGGGGGCCCTCGTACACTGAGCAGTTCTTC
CAITERGPSYTEQFF
>TRBV2|TRBJ2-1|-|15|TRBD2
TGTGCCAGCAGTGAAGGGCCTAGCGGATACAATGAGCAGTTCTTC
CASSEGPSGYNEQFF
>TRBV7-9|TRBJ1-1|-|14|-
TGTGCCAGCAGCTTAGTCACGCAGAACACTGAAGCTTTCTTT
CASSLVTQNTEAFF
>TRBV7-9|TRBJ2-7|-|16|-
TGTGCCAGCAGCTTAGACTCCCGGGCCCCGGGCTACGAGCAGTACTTC
CASSLDSRAPGYEQYF
>TRBV6-5|TRBJ2-1|-|12|TRBD2
TGTGCCACCTGGACTAGCAGGAATGAGCAGTTCTTC
CATWTSRNEQFF
>TRBV7-9|TRBJ2-7|-|16|TRBD2
TGTGCCAGCAGCTTAGTGGGACTAGCATCGGCCTACGAGCAGTACTTC
CASSLVGLASAYEQYF
>TRBV30|TRBJ2-7|-|12|-
TGTGCCTGGAGTGCGGACAGTTACGAGCAGTACTTC
CAWSADSYEQYF
>TRBV5-1|TRBJ2-5|-|14|-
TGCGCCAGCAGGGATGACCTAGGGGGAGAGACCCAGTACTTC
CASRDDLGGETQYF
>TRBV29-1|TRBJ1-2|-|13|TRBD1
TGCAGCGATGATGACAGGGAAAACTATGGCTACACCTTC
CSDDDRENYGYTF
>TRBV4-3|TRBJ1-4|-|17|-
TGCGCCAGCAGCCAATGGCGGACAGACGCAACTAATGAAAAACTGTTTTTT
CASSQWRTDATNEKLFF
>TRBV7-9|TRBJ2-7|once|15|-
TGTGCCAGCACCCAGAGCGGACCCTCCGCCTACGAGCAGTACTTC
CASTQSGPSAYEQYF
>TRBV4-3|TRBJ2-1|-|14|-
TGCGCCAGCAGCCACTTACTAGTGGGGAATGAGCAGTTCTTC
CASSHLLVGNEQFF